The 7 T cell receptor beta chains presented below share a single source sample, sequenced in a study of radiotherapy plus CTLA-4 blockade in lung cancer. Repertoires were generated with immunoSEQ multiplex PCR, while TCRdb's copy carries only in-frame clones and drops some. Of roughly 92,000 clones listed, around 85% are singletons. The source was peripheral blood, collected from a patient treated with radiotherapy plus ipilimumab. Receptors were obtained from a human donor with non-small cell lung cancer who had a partial response to radiotherapy plus ipilimumab.

For this clone: Germline and junction disagree at one end, which may indicate a read error. The chain carries TRBV29-1 and TRBJ2-1; D gene ambiguous. The CDR3 has 13 residues. Germline V lookup: CDR1 SQVTM, CDR2 ANQGSEA. The CDR3 region has the DNA TGCAACGTTCGCACAAACTCCTACAATGAGCAGTTCTTC. The encoded protein is CNVRTNSYNEQFF.

The J gene is TRBJ2-7, the V gene TRBV6-1; tentative D call: TRBD2 (6 bases). Trimming removed 3 bases from V and 6 bases from J, with 18 bases in between. CDR1 is MNHNS, CDR2 SASEGT, per germline. The CDR3 extends over 15 amino acids. CDR3 region: CASSEKPGGRGEQYV. The DNA for the CDR3 is TGTGCCAGCAGTGAGAAGCCCGGGGGACGGGGCGAGCAGTACGTC.

The V gene is TRBV6-1, the J gene TRBJ2-7; D might be TRBD1 (6 bases). The CDR3 spans 14 residues. Per the germline V gene, CDR1 is MNHNS and CDR2 is SASEGT. Trimming removed 6 bases from V and 6 bases from J, with 18 bases in between. The CDR3 DNA reads TGTGCCAGCAGGCCAGACACCGGGACACCCGAGCAGTACGTC. As protein: CASRPDTGTPEQYV.

The CDR3 region is CASSPGAQETQYF. The CDR3 DNA reads TGCGCCAGCAGTCCAGGGGCGCAAGAGACCCAGTACTTC. The chain joins TRBV23-1 to TRBJ2-5, with D perhaps matching TRBD1 (6 bases). TRBV23-1 falls under the ORF class, with uncertain function. Deletions cut 4 bases from V and 2 bases from J, with 8 bases between. This CDR3 comprises 13 residues.

This clone was seen only a few times. The chain has TRBV29-1 and TRBJ2-7; a possible D gene is TRBD2 (6 bases). This CDR3 has 13 residues. CDR1 and CDR2 from the germline V gene are SQVTM and ANQGSEA. The ends were cut back, 3 bases at V and 5 bases at J, with 14 bases in the middle. The DNA for the CDR3 is TGCAGCGTTGATTTAACAGGCGGGAACGAGCAGTACTTC. Translating gives CSVDLTGGNEQYF.

The chain combines TRBV10-1 with TRBJ2-3; D is perhaps TRBD2 (6 bases). Germline V gene data show CDR1 as WNHNN and CDR2 as SYGVQD (reference sequence). The CDR3 spans 14 residues. Trimming took off 10 bases at V and 0 bases at J, with 14 bases between the two ends. Here the CDR3 reads CATSGGTSTDTQYF. DNA of the CDR3: TGCGCCACTAGTGGGGGGACTAGCACAGATACGCAGTATTTT.

This chain links TRBV20-1 with TRBJ2-7, with 10 positions matching TRBD1. The trim removed 5 bases at V and 11 bases at J, leaving 3 bases unmatched. Germline assignment: CDR1 DFQATT and CDR2 SNEGSKA (reference sequence). The CDR3 is 10 residues long. The DNA for the CDR3 is TGCAGTGCTCCCGGGACAGGGGAGTACTTC. It encodes CSAPGTGEYF.